What follows is one TCR beta chain and its context. Sequence at one end of the junction differs from germline and may be a read error. The source of the sample is a study of Graves' ophthalmopathy and Graves' hyperthyroidism. RNA served as the template for amplifying TCR beta CDR3 regions. HTBI primers were employed in first-round RT-PCR, then a second-round multiplex PCR followed. TCRdb fed the multiplex PCR reads into MiXCR, producing one record per CDR3 protein. The sample contains around 1,000,000 distinct CDR3 sequences, about two fifths of which appear only once. Germline CDR1 DFQATT, CDR2 SNEGSKA (reference sequence). The CDR3 is made up of 17 amino acids.

The chain carries TRBV20-1 and TRBJ2-6, with 9 bases fitting TRBD2. Sequencing input: peripheral blood or thyroid tissue (not recorded which). This sequence originates from an adult man with Graves' hyperthyroidism. This chain's CDR3 is CSAGDSGSRSGANVLTF. The DNA of the CDR3 is TGCAGTGCTGGAGATAGCGGGAGCCGCTCTGGGGCCAACGTCCTGACTTTC.